Presented here are 18 T cell receptor beta chains from one specimen sequenced in a study of T cell responses to AZD1222 COVID-19 vaccine. TCRdb keeps only in-frame clones here, not all; method: immunoSEQ multiplex PCR. The sample holds about 140,000 clones, 90% to 95% seen once. The input for sequencing was peripheral blood, taken 28 days after the second AZD1222 dose. The receptor set was obtained from an adult who received the AZD1222 COVID-19 vaccine.

This rearrangement joins TRBV27 to TRBJ2-7, with unresolved D. CDR1 is MNHEY and CDR2 is SMNVEV in the germline V gene (reference sequence). This CDR3 contains 15 residues. Between the trimmed V and J ends, which lost 7 bases and 0 bases, there was a span of 16 bases. The CDR3, as DNA: TGTGCCAGCATCCCACCGGCGGAGAACTCCTACGAGCAGTACTTC. This sequence encodes CASIPPAENSYEQYF.

This rearrangement joins TRBV29-1 to TRBJ1-2; D gene ambiguous. Trimming shortened V by 6 bases and J by 3 bases, and 17 bases separated the two germline ends. CDR3 length: 14 residues. Germline CDR1 is SQVTM and CDR2 is ANQGSEA. The CDR3 here is CSVLFAGFDYGYTF. CDR3 nucleotide sequence: TGCAGCGTGCTATTTGCCGGGTTTGACTATGGCTACACCTTC.

This clone was seen a single time. V gene TRBV12-3 or TRBV12-4 combines with J gene TRBJ2-7; D is ambiguous. The CDR3 is 12 amino acids. The V and J ends lost 3 bases and 2 bases respectively, with 5 bases between them. The DNA for the CDR3 is TGTGCCAGCAGTTTCGGAGCCTACGAGCAGTACTTC. Translating gives CASSFGAYEQYF.

The rearrangement uses TRBV27 and TRBJ1-5; the D is unclear. CDR1 is MNHEY and CDR2 is SMNVEV in the germline V gene (reference sequence). The V gene lost 5 bases and the J gene lost 0 bases, with 8 bases spanning the gap. The CDR3 consists of 14 residues. The CDR3: CASSQAYSNQPQHF. The CDR3, as DNA: TGTGCCAGCAGTCAGGCATATAGCAATCAGCCCCAGCATTTT.

Remarks on this clone: Germline and junction disagree at one end, which may indicate a read error. The chain couples TRBV7-8 to TRBJ1-5, with D hard to call. The CDR3 runs 14 residues. Germline V CDR1 and CDR2: SGHVS, FQNEAQ. The CDR3, as DNA: TGTGCCAGCACCTTATATAGGGGCAATCAGCCCCAGCATTTT. Translation: CASTLYRGNQPQHF.

V is TRBV13 and J is TRBJ2-2; D gene unclear. Germline assignment: CDR1 PRHDT and CDR2 FYEKMQ (reference sequence). Deletions cut 7 bases from V and 1 base from J, with 13 bases between. This CDR3 is 15 amino acids long. CDR3 sequence reads: CASNVKKGNTGELFF. The CDR3 nucleotides read TGTGCCAGCAACGTCAAGAAGGGGAACACCGGGGAGCTGTTTTTT.

The chain joins TRBV19 to TRBJ1-6; 8 bases are shared with TRBD1. The germline gives CDR1 LNHDA, CDR2 SQIVND (reference sequence). CDR3 length equals 18 residues. The J segment lost 0 bases and the V segment lost 6 bases, leaving 10 bases of the junction unmatched. CDR3 DNA: TGTGCCAGTAGAAATCAGGGGGCCGCTCGCTCCTATAATTCACCCCTCCACTTT. This codes for CASRNQGAARSYNSPLHF.

J is TRBJ2-7 and V is TRBV6-2 or TRBV6-3; no clear D gene. Between the trimmed V and J ends, which lost 4 bases and 3 bases, there was a span of 13 bases. The CDR3 totals 14 residues. Germline CDR1 is MNHEY and CDR2 is SVGEGT. CDR3 nucleotide sequence: TGTGCCAGCAGTTTACCGGGCAGTATCTACGAGCAGTACTTC. The encoded protein is CASSLPGSIYEQYF.

The chain is built from TRBV6-5 and TRBJ1-2; D uncertain. CDR3 length: 15 residues. The germline V gene has CDR1 MNHEY and CDR2 SVGAGI. Trimming took 5 bases from V and 6 from J, leaving 19 bases between them. The CDR3 coding sequence is TGTGCCAGCAGTCCTGCTCTTACGGACCGCGATGGCTACACCTTC. Amino acids: CASSPALTDRDGYTF.

The chain combines TRBV4-1 with TRBJ1-5; the D is unclear. The length of the CDR3 is 17 residues. The V gene's germline CDR1 is MGHRA and CDR2 YSYEKL. V lost 1 base and J 0 bases, leaving 13 bases between the germline ends. The CDR3 is CASSQVYSDYSNQPQHF. The CDR3 bases are TGCGCCAGCAGCCAAGTGTACAGCGATTATAGCAATCAGCCCCAGCATTTT.

This chain joins TRBV3-1 (or the pseudogene TRBV3-2) and TRBJ1-1; no definite D call. Looked up from germline, CDR1 is LGHDT and CDR2 is YNNKEL (reference sequence). The V end lost 4 bases, the J end lost 3 bases, and 18 bases lay between the germline ends. The CDR3 sequence is 16 residues long. In DNA form, the CDR3 reads TGTGCCAGCAGCCCAATGGCGGGTTTGGAGGACACTGAAGCTTTCTTT. This gives the protein CASSPMAGLEDTEAFF.

The chain joins TRBV27 to TRBJ1-5; no definite D call. Germline lookup yields CDR1 MNHEY and CDR2 SMNVEV (reference sequence). Trimming pared 2 bases from V and 1 base from J, leaving 12 bases between. CDR3 length: 16 residues. CDR3 loop: CASSLTPLLSNQPQHF. CDR3 coding DNA: TGTGCCAGCAGTTTAACCCCCCTCTTAAGCAATCAGCCCCAGCATTTT.

The chain links TRBV5-6 to TRBJ2-1, with TRBD2 as a possible D gene (5 bases). Germline V gene data show CDR1 as SGHDT and CDR2 as YYEEEE. Trimming pared 4 bases from V and 7 bases from J, leaving 12 bases between. The CDR3 loop spans 13 amino acids. The chain's CDR3 is CASSTDYENEQFF. DNA of the CDR3: TGTGCCAGCAGCACAGACTACGAAAATGAGCAGTTCTTC.

The V call is TRBV3-1 (or the pseudogene TRBV3-2), the J call TRBJ1-3, with TRBD1 as a possible D gene (5 bases). Germline lookup yields CDR1 LGHDT and CDR2 YNNKEL (reference sequence). Trimming removed 1 base at V and 1 base at J, with 11 bases between. CDR3 size: 16 residues. The CDR3 region has the DNA TGTGCCAGCAGCCAAGTAATGGGGCGTTCTGGAAACACCATATATTTT. This codes for CASSQVMGRSGNTIYF.

The gene calls are TRBV6-1 and TRBJ1-6; D uncertain. CDR1 and CDR2 from the germline V gene are MNHNS and SASEGT. The V end was cut by 5 bases, the J end by 5 bases, with 4 bases between. The CDR3 sequence is 12 residues long. The CDR3 spells CASSSNNSPLHF. The DNA of the CDR3 is TGTGCCAGCAGTAGTAATAATTCACCCCTCCACTTT.

The rearrangement links TRBV5-6 to TRBJ2-1; 10 nucleotides line up with TRBD2. This CDR3 spans 18 amino acids. CDR1 and CDR2 from the germline V gene are SGHDT and YYEEEE. V shed 0 bases, J shed 0 bases, and the junction held 6 bases outside the gene matches. CDR3 loop: CASSLVAGGPSSYNEQFF. The CDR3 DNA sequence: TGTGCCAGCAGCTTGGTAGCGGGGGGTCCCAGCTCCTACAATGAGCAGTTCTTC.

The chain joins TRBV18 to TRBJ1-1, with TRBD1 matching over 7 bases. Germline CDR1 reads KGHSH; CDR2 reads LQKENI. This CDR3 comprises 15 residues. The V and J ends lost 3 bases and 3 bases, in that order; junction bases with no gene match: 7. The CDR3 loop is CASSPRQGTHTEAFF. CDR3 nucleotides: TGTGCCAGCTCACCCCGACAGGGAACTCACACTGAAGCTTTCTTT. Full variable domain (remainder filled in from reference TRBV18 and TRBJ1-1): NAGVMQNPRHLVRRRGQEARLRCSPMKGHSHVYWYRQLPEEGLKFMVYLQKENIIDESGMPKERFSAEFPKEGPSILRIQQVVRGDSAAYFCASSPRQGTHTEAFFGQGTRLTVV.

The chain is built from TRBV10-3 and TRBJ1-4; D remains unclear. The CDR3 loop spans 17 amino acids. V was trimmed by 4 bases and J by 0 bases, leaving 15 bases between them. Per the germline V gene, CDR1 is ENHRY and CDR2 is SYGVKD. The CDR3 region is CAISGGGTHATNEKLFF. CDR3 DNA sequence: TGTGCCATCAGTGGCGGTGGAACACATGCAACTAATGAAAAACTGTTTTTT.